This record looks at one T cell receptor beta chain sequence and its context. Its antigen is not known. This record belongs to a study of T-cell reconstitution after alpha-beta-depleted transplantation in children. Findings and limits, study-wide: Several patients had high TCRbeta diversity at day 60; it came from surviving recipient T cells and thymic progenitors. When one year had passed after transplant, most T-cell counts and diversity came from newly produced T cells. By about two months after transplant, alpha-beta T cells reportedly arose from several hundred graft clones that had expanded.

The CDR3 sequence is 15 residues long. V lost 1 base and J lost 3, with 13 bases in between. Using unique molecular identifiers, the investigators prepared the TCRbeta library. A single record per CDR3 protein comes from TCRdb applying MiXCR to the PCR reads. This sample has some 260,000 distinct CDR3 sequences, with about 24% found just once. Here the sequenced sample was PBMCs, mostly from graft donor cells, taken 360 days after TCRalphabeta/CD19-depleted stem cell transplant. This receptor was obtained from a female patient aged 2-15 years who had a stem cell transplant for congenital amegakaryocytic thrombocytopenia, so the T cells may come from the graft donor. V usage is TRBV12-3 or TRBV12-4 and J usage is TRBJ2-7; tentatively, D is TRBD2 (5 bases). The CDR3, as DNA: TGTGCCAGCAGTTTAGAAGCGGCCACCCTCTACGAGCAGTACTTC. It translates to CASSLEAATLYEQYF.